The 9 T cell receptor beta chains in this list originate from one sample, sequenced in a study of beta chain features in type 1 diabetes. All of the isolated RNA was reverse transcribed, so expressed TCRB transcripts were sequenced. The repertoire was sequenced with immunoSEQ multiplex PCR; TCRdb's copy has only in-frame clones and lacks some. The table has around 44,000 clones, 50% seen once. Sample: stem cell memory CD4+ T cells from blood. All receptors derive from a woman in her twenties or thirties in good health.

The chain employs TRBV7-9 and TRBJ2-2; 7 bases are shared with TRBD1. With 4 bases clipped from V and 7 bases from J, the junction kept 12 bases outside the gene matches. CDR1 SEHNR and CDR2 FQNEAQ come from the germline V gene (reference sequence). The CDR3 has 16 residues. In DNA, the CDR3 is TGTGCCAGCAGCTCCCCGGGACAGTCCCTTGTCGGGGAGCTGTTTTTT. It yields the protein CASSSPGQSLVGELFF.

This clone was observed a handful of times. CDR3 sequence (DNA): TGTGCCAGCAGTCCTCTGACAGGATATAGCAATCAGCCCCAGCATTTT. This gives the protein CASSPLTGYSNQPQHF. The gene calls are TRBV27 and TRBJ1-5; D is possibly TRBD1 (6 bases). V dropped 5 bases and J dropped 0 bases, with 14 bases sitting between them. The CDR3 spans 16 residues. Germline assignment: CDR1 MNHEY and CDR2 SMNVEV (reference sequence).

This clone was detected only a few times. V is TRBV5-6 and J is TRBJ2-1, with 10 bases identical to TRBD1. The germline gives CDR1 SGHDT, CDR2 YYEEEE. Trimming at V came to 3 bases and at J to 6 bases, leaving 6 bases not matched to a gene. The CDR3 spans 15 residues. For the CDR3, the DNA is TGTGCCAGCAGCTGGGGACAGGGGAAGCTCAATGAGCAGTTCTTC. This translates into CASSWGQGKLNEQFF.

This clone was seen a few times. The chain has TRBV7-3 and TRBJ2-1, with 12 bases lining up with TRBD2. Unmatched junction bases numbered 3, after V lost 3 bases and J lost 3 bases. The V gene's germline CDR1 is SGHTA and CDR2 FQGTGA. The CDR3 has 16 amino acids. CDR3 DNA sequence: TGTGCCAGCAGCTTTAGACTAGCGGGAGACTACAATGAGCAGTTCTTC. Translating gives CASSFRLAGDYNEQFF.

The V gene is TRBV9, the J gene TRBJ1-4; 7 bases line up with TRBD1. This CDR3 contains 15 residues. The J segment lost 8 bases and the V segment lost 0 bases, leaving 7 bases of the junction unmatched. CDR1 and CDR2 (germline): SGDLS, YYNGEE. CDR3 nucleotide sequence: TGTGCCAGCAGCGTAGCTGCCGGGACAGACGAAAAACTGTTTTTT. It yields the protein CASSVAAGTDEKLFF.

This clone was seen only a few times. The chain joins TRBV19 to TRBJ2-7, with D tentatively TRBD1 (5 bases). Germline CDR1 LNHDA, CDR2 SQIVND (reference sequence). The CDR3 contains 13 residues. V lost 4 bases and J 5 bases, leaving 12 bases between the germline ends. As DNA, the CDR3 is TGTGCCAGTAGTAATCCGTGGGGCCACGAGCAGTACTTC. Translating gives CASSNPWGHEQYF.

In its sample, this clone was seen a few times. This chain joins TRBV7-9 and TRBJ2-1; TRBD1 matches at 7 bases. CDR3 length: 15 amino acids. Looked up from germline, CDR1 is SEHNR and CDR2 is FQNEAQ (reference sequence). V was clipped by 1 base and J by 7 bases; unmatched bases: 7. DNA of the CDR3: TGTGCCAGCAGCTTAGTACGAACAGGGGCTAATGAGCAGTTCTTC. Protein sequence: CASSLVRTGANEQFF. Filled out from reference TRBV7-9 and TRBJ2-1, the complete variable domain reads DTGVSQNPRHKITKRGQNVTFRCDPISEHNRLYWYRQTLGQGPEFLTYFQNEAQLEKSRLLSDRFSAERPKGSFSTLEIQRTEQGDSAMYLCASSLVRTGANEQFFGPGTRLTVL.

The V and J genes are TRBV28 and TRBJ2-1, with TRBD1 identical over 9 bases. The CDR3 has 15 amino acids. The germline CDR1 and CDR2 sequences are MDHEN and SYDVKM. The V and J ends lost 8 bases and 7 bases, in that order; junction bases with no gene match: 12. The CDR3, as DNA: TGTGCCAGCGCGACTTCCGGGACAGGGAAAAATGAGCAGTTCTTC. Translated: CASATSGTGKNEQFF.

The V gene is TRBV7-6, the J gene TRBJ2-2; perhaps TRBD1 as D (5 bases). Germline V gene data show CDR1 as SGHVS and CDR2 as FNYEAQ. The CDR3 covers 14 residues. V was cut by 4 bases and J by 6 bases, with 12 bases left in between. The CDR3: CASSSRARAGELFF. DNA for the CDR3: TGTGCCAGCAGCTCCAGAGCCAGGGCCGGGGAGCTGTTTTTT.